This entry concerns a single T cell receptor beta chain. This clone's antigen is unknown. The junction departs from germline at one end; a sequencing error may be responsible. The sample comes from a study of tumor-infiltrating lymphocytes in primary liver carcinoma (dated by TCRdb to about 2017). At the level of the whole study: A handful of patients with histopathologically diagnosed primary liver carcinoma underwent surgical resection in China between late 2015 and early 2016. Of the five patients (three men and two women, aged 30 to 69 years), four had hepatocellular carcinoma and one had combined HCC and intrahepatic cholangiocarcinoma. The five patients had tumors of stage T1-T3 N0M0, with maximum diameters ranging from roughly 4.2 to 10 cm. Each sample produced about 3.5 to 7.5 million productive TCRbeta reads, and read depth showed no significant difference between tissue types. TCRbeta repertoire sequencing, expression microarrays and whole-exome sequencing were combined in the study across five regions of each liver tumor, with adjacent normal tissue and blood also included. A total of roughly 35 specimens from 5 patients underwent TCRbeta repertoire sequencing, comprising 25 tumor regions, 5 adjacent noncancerous liver tissues and 5 peripheral blood samples. Technical replicate repertoires showed high reproducibility, with mean shared-clone rates approximately 0.87 and correlation coefficients above 0.95. Results the study describes overall, beyond this receptor: Because the samples were bulk and unsorted, CD4+ and CD8+ T cell repertoires could not be compared. Compared with blood, tumors had a significantly larger share of the repertoire taken up by the top 250 clones (p = 0.039). Repertoire overlap was higher between tumor regions (mean around 35%) than tumor-adjacent (around 17%) or tumor-blood (about 14%) pairs, consistent with antigen-driven expansion. Because only the TCR beta chain was sequenced and unpaired alpha chains were not captured, true repertoire diversity is likely underestimated. The study included only five patients, and the authors note findings should be validated in a larger study.

The germline V gene sets CDR1 to MNHNS and CDR2 to SASEGT. The CDR3 has 19 amino acids, counting the end cysteine and phenylalanine. Only the CDR3 part of the read is kept: 57 bases, read in frame from the first base. Starting from roughly 500 ng total RNA, TCRbeta-specific cDNA was produced by reverse transcription with a constant-region primer and ProtoScript II reverse transcriptase. TCRbeta libraries were built with three nested multiplex PCR rounds, a slightly modified ARM-PCR procedure. Each of the first two PCR rounds ran for about 10 cycles and used multiplex TRBV1-TRBV30 forward primers together with a Cbeta reverse primer. A final 25-cycle PCR with Deep VentR polymerase added sample barcodes and Illumina adapters. Amplicons of 200-500 bp were gel-purified with a QIAquick gel extraction kit before sequencing. TCRbeta amplicons were sequenced on an Illumina HiSeq 2500 with 250-bp paired-end reads. Per the original workflow: To recover full CDR3 sequences, reads were quality-trimmed using Trimmomatic v0.33 and paired reads were then merged using FLASH v1.2.11. MiGEC v1.2.1b assigned V, D and J germline segments to the rearranged TCRbeta sequences. Clonotype statistics, along with Shannon-Wiener diversity indices, were calculated using VDJtools v1.0.0. To reduce sampling bias, subsequent analyses other than the diversity analysis used only the 250 most abundant clonotypes in each sample. The raw public reads went through TCRdb reprocessing: fastp at Q25, MiXCR clone calling, in-frame beta chains kept. When rows share a CDR3 protein, they turn into one entry using the most common DNA and genes. TCRdb assigned the V and J calls; the authors' analysis was not used. For this sample the table gives under 200,000 distinct CDR3 sequences, of which less than 75% were detected only once. The ten largest clones represent around 7.1% of the sample.

TRIzol reagent was used to extract blood RNA from unsorted whole blood, while the DNeasy Blood & Tissue kit provided the germline DNA. At the time of sampling, the patients were treatment-naive and had chronic HBV infection. Before surgery, 3 to 4.5 milliliters of peripheral blood were collected into K2EDTA tubes. The V and J segments used are TRBV6-1 and TRBJ2-1; the D segment could be TRBD1, given 7 matching bases. The sample was peripheral blood. This sequence originates from a woman aged 55-69 years with primary liver carcinoma and hepatitis B virus infection. The DNA sequence is TGTGCCAGCAAGGGGGCGCGGGGACAGCTAGGGGTGATCTACAGTGAGCAGTTCTTC. Translation gives CASKGARGQLGVIYSEQFF.